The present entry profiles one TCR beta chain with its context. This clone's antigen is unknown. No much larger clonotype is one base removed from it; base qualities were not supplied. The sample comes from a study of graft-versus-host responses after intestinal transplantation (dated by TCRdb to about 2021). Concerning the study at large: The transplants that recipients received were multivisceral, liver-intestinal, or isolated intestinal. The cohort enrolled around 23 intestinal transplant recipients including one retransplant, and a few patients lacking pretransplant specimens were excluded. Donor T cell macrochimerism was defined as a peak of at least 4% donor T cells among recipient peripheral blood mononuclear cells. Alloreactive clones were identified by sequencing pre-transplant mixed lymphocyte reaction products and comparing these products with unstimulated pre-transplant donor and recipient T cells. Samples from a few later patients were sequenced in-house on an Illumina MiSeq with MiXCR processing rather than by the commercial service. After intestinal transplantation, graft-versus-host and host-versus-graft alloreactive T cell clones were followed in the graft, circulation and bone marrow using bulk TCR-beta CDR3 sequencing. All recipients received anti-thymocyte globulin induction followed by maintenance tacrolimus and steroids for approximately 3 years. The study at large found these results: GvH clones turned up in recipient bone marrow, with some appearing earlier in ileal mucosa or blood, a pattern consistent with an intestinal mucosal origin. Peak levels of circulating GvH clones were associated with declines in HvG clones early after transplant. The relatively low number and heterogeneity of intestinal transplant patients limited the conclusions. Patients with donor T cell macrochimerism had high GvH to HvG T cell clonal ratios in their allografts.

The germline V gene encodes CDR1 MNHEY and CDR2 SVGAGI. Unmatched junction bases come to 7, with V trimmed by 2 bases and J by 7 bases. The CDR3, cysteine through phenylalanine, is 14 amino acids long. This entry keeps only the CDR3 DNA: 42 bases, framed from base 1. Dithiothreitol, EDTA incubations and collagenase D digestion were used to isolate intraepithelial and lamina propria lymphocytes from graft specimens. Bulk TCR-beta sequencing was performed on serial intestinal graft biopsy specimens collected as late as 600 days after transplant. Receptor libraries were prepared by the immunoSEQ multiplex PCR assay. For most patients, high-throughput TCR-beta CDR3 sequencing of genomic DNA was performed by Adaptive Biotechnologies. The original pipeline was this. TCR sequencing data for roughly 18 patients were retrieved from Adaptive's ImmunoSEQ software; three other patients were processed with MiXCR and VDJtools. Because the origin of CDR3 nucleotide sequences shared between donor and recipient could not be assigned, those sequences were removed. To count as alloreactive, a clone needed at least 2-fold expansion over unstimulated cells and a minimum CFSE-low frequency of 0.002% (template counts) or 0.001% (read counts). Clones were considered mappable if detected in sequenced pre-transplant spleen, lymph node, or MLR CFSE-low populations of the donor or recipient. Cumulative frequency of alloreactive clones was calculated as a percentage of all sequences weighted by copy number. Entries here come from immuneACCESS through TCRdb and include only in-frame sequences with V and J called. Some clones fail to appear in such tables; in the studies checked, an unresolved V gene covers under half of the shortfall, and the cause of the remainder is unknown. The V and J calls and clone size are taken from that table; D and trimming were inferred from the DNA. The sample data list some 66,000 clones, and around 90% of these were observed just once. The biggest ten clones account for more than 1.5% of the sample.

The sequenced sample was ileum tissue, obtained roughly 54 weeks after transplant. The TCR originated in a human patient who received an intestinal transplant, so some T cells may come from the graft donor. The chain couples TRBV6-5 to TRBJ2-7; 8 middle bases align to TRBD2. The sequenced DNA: TGTGCCAGCAGTTACGCTAGCGGGTCGGGAGAGCAGTACTTC. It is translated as CASSYASGSGEQYF.